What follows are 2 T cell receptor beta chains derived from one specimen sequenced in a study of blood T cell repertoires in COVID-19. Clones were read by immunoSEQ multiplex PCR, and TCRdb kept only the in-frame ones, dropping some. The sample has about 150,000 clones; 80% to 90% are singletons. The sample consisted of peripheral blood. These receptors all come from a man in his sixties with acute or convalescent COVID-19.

CDR3 sequence reads: CASSYSITGETSYNEQFF. Here the CDR3 DNA reads TGTGCCAGCAGTTACTCAATTACAGGGGAAACCTCCTACAATGAGCAGTTCTTC. This chain links TRBV6-2 or TRBV6-3 with TRBJ2-1; 7 bases fit TRBD1. This CDR3 region has 18 residues. The V gene end was trimmed by 0 bases and the J gene end by 0 bases; junction bases not matched to a gene: 8. The germline CDR1 and CDR2 sequences are MNHEY and SVGEGT.

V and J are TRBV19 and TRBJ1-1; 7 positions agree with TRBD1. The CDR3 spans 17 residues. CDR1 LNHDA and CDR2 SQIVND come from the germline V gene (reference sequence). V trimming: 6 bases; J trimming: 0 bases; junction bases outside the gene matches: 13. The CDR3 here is CASRGQVEALMNTEAFF. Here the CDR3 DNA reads TGTGCCAGTAGAGGACAGGTTGAGGCTCTTATGAACACTGAAGCTTTCTTT.